This T cell receptor beta chain was identified in a study of beta chain features in type 1 diabetes. V dropped 4 bases and J dropped 0 bases, with 7 bases sitting between them. CDR1 and CDR2 (germline): MNHEY, SMNVEV (reference sequence). The CDR3 covers 14 residues. Expressed TCRB transcripts were sequenced because the entire RNA isolate underwent reverse transcription. Some clones are missing from TCRdb's copy, which holds only in-frame ones; the method was immunoSEQ multiplex PCR. The sample has under 450,000 clones; roughly 13% are singletons. Study results and caveats: Unsettled here was the matter of whether HLA type influences TCRB rearrangement.

This clone was seen many times. The target antigen is unknown. The sequence was collected from a man aged 30-40 years in good health. Sequencing input: naive CD4+ T cells from blood. The chain uses TRBV27 and TRBJ2-4, with a possible D match to TRBD2 (6 bases). DNA of the CDR3: TGTGCCAGCAGTTCGGGACTAGCCAAAAACATTCAGTACTTC. This gives the protein CASSSGLAKNIQYF.